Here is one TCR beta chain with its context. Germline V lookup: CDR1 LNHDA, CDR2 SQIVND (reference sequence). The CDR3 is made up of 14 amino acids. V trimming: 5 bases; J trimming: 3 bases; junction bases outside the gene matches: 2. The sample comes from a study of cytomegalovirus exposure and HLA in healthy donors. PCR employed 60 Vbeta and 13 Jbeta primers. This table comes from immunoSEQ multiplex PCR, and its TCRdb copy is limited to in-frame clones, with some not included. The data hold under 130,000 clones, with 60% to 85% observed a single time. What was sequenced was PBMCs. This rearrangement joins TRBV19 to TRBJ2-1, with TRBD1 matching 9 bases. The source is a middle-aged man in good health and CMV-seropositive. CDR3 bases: TGTGCCAGTAGTTCGGGACAGGGCTACAATGAGCAGTTCTTC. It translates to CASSSGQGYNEQFF. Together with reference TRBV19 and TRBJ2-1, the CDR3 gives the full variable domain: DGGITQSPKYLFRKEGQNVTLSCEQNLNHDAMYWYRQDPGQGLRLIYYSQIVNDFQKGDIAEGYSVSREKKESFPLTVTSAQKNPTAFYLCASSSGQGYNEQFFGPGTRLTVL.